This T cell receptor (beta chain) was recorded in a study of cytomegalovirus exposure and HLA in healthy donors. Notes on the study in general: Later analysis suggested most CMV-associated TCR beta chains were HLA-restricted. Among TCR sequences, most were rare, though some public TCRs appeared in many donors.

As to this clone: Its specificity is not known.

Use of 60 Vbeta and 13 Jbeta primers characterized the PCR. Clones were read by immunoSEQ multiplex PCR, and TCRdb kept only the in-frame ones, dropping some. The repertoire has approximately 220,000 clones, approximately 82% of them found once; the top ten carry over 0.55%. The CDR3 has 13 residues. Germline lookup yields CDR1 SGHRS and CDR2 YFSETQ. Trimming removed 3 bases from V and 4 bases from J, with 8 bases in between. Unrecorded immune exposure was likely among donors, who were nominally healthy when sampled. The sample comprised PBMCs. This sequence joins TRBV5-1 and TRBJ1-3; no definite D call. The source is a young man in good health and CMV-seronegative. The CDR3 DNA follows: TGCGCCAGCAGCTCGCCAGGAGGAAACACCATATATTTT. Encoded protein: CASSSPGGNTIYF.